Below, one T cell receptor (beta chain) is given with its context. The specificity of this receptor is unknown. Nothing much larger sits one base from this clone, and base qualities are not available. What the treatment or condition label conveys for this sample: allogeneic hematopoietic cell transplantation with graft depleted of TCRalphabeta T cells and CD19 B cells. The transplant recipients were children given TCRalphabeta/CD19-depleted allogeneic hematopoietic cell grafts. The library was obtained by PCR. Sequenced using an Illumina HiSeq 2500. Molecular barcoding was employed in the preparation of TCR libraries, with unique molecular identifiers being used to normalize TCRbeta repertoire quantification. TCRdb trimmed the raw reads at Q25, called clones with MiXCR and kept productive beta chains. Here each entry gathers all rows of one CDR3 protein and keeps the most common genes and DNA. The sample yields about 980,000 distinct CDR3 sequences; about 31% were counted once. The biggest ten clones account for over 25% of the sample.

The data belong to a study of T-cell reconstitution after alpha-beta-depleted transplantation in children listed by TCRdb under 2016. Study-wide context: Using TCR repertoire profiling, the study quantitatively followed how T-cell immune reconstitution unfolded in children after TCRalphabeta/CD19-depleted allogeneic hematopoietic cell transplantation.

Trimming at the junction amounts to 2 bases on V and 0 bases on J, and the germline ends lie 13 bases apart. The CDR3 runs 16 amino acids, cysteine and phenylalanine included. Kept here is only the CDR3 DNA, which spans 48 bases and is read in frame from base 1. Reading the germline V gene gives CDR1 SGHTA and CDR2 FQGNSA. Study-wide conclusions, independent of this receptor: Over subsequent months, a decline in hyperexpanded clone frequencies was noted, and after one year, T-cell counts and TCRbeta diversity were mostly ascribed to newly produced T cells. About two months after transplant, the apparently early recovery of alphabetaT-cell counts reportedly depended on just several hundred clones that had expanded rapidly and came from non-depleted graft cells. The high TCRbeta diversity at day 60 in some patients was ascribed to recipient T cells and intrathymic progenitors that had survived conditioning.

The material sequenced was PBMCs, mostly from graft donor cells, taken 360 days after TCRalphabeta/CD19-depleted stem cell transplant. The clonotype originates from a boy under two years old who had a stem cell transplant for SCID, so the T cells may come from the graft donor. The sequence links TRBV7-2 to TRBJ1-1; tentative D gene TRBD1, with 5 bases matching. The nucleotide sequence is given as TGTGCCAGCAGCTTAATATGGACACACATGAACACTGAAGCTTTCTTT. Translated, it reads CASSLIWTHMNTEAFF.